Listed below are T cell receptor beta chains from one sample, sequenced in a study of cytotoxic CD8 clonotypes in ibrutinib-treated CLL. The table came from immunoSEQ multiplex PCR; TCRdb's copy has only in-frame clones and leaves some out. The sample records approximately 190,000 clones, just under 80% being singletons. Sequencing used PBMCs, obtained after 12 months of ibrutinib treatment. These receptors were obtained from a human donor with chronic lymphocytic leukemia. CDR3s include the opening cysteine and the closing phenylalanine or tryptophan. Each record gives: D gene, clone size, V gene, J gene, CDR3 DNA, CDR3 protein. D genes are given only for firm matches. Some rows mark clone size as missing; the rest say once, few, many or name a class of expanded clone.

.	.	TRBV6-5	TRBJ1-2	TGTGCCAGCACAACCCGTGAAGGGGACTATGGCTACACCTTC	CASTTREGDYGYTF
TRBD1	.	TRBV7-9	TRBJ2-2	TGTGCCAGCAGCTCGGGACAGGTGAACACCGGGGAGCTGTTTTTT	CASSSGQVNTGELFF
.	.	TRBV30	TRBJ2-7	TGTGCCACCTGGGGGGACACCGACGGTGGCTCCTACGAGCAGTACTTC	CATWGDTDGGSYEQYF
.	.	TRBV5-4	TRBJ1-2	TGTGCCAGCAGCTTGAACGCAGGTCGACACACCTTC	CASSLNAGRHTF
.	many	TRBV30	TRBJ1-2	TGTGCCACGAAAGGGACAAACTCCTATGGCTACACCTTC	CATKGTNSYGYTF
TRBD1	.	TRBV18	TRBJ1-2	TGTGCCAGCTCACCGGACAGGGACTATGGCTACACCTTC	CASSPDRDYGYTF
.	.	TRBV5-4	TRBJ1-1	TGTGCCAGCAGCTTGGGGGATTTAACTGGAGCTTTCTTT	CASSLGDLTGAFF
TRBD2	.	TRBV11-2	TRBJ2-1	TGTGCCAGCAGCTTAATCTTCGCGGGAGGGGTTCAGTTCTTC	CASSLIFAGGVQFF
TRBD1	.	TRBV29-1	TRBJ1-2	TGCAGCGTTGAACCTTCCAACAGGGGGGGCTACACCTTC	CSVEPSNRGGYTF
.	.	TRBV18	TRBJ1-2	TGTGCCAGCTCACCACCTTATGCGTCCTATGGCTACACCTTC	CASSPPYASYGYTF
.	.	TRBV30	TRBJ1-5	TGTGCCTGGAGTGGGGGGGGGCATAGCAATCAGCCCCAGCATTTT	CAWSGGGHSNQPQHF
TRBD2	.	TRBV6-4	TRBJ2-3	TGTGCCAGCAGTGAACTAGCGGGACAAGCAGATACGCAGTATTTT	CASSELAGQADTQYF
.	.	TRBV6-1	TRBJ1-2	TGTGCCAGCAGTGAAAACCTAGGAAACTATGGCTACACCTTC	CASSENLGNYGYTF
.	once	TRBV12-2	TRBJ1-6	TGTGCAAGTCGCTTAGTGGTGGCGGGGGATAATTCACCCCTCCACTTT	CASRLVVAGDNSPLHF
.	few	TRBV28	TRBJ2-7	TGTGCCAGCGACTCTCCCGGGGCTAACGAGCAGTACTTC	CASDSPGANEQYF
.	once	TRBV2	TRBJ1-1	TGTGCCAGCAGTGAATTACAGCGGACTGAAGCTTTCTTT	CASSELQRTEAFF
.	.	TRBV7-8	TRBJ1-1	TGTGCCAGCAGCTCTCCCTTGAACACTGAAGCTTTCTTT	CASSSPLNTEAFF
.	.	TRBV7-2	TRBJ1-3	TGTGCCAGCAGCCCTTACGGGGGCAACACCATATATTTT	CASSPYGGNTIYF
.	.	TRBV6-1	TRBJ1-2	TGTGCCAGCAGTGAAATGGAAGGGTTCGGCTACACCTTC	CASSEMEGFGYTF
.	many	TRBV11-2	TRBJ2-1	TGTGCCAGCAGCTCAACTGGGGACTCCTACAATGAGCAGTTCTTC	CASSSTGDSYNEQFF
.	.	TRBV28	TRBJ1-1	TGTGCCAGCACCCTACCGGGGCGGAGACCTGAAGCTTTCTTT	CASTLPGRRPEAFF
TRBD1	.	TRBV10-3	TRBJ2-2	TGTGCCATAGAAAGACAGGGATCCACCGGGGAGCTGTTTTTT	CAIERQGSTGELFF
.	.	TRBV11-2	TRBJ2-5	TGTGCCAGCAGCCGGAGTGAGGAGACCCAGTACTTC	CASSRSEETQYF
TRBD2	.	TRBV2	TRBJ2-1	TGTGCCAAAGCGGGGCGGGACTACAATGAGCAGTTCTTC	CAKAGRDYNEQFF
.	.	TRBV6-4	TRBJ1-2	TGTGCCAGCAGTGATGGCCTGGCGCCTTCTGGCTACACCTTC	CASSDGLAPSGYTF
.	once	TRBV6-1	TRBJ1-5	TGTGCCAGCAGGGCCGGTTATAGCAATCAGCCCCAGCATTTT	CASRAGYSNQPQHF
TRBD1	few	TRBV28	TRBJ2-5	TGTGCCAGCTCTCGACAGGGTTCCAAGACCCAGTACTTC	CASSRQGSKTQYF
.	once	TRBV5-1	TRBJ2-1	TGCGCCAGCAAGTCGGGGCGGCGGGGTTACAATGAGCAGTTCTTC	CASKSGRRGYNEQFF
.	.	TRBV10-3	TRBJ2-5	TGTGCCGCGGGAGGACAGGGCCAAGAGACCCAGTACTTC	CAAGGQGQETQYF
.	.	TRBV5-1	TRBJ1-3	TGCGCCAGCAGCTTGGCCGGTCTCCCACAAGGAAACACCATATATTTT	CASSLAGLPQGNTIYF
TRBD1	.	TRBV18	TRBJ2-7	TGTGCCAGCTCACCAAGAGGGACAGGGTCAGGGTCCGAGCAGTACTTC	CASSPRGTGSGSEQYF
.	few	TRBV4-1	TRBJ1-5	TGCGCCAGCAGCCAAGATACAGGGAGCAATCAGCCCCAGCATTTT	CASSQDTGSNQPQHF
.	.	TRBV10-3	TRBJ1-2	TGTGCCATCAGGGACGGTGGTTCTAACTATGGCTACACCTTC	CAIRDGGSNYGYTF
TRBD1	.	TRBV11-2	TRBJ2-7	TGTGCCAGCAGCTCCGGGACAGGGGGCGCACTCTACGAGCAGTACTTC	CASSSGTGGALYEQYF
TRBD1	.	TRBV25-1	TRBJ2-7	TGTGCCTCAGCGAGCGGGACAGGGAATTACGAGCAGTACTTC	CASASGTGNYEQYF
.	.	TRBV5-1	TRBJ2-3	TGCGCCAGCCACCACGGGCCCGAAAAACCCAGCACAGATACGCAGTATTTT	CASHHGPEKPSTDTQYF
.	.	TRBV2	TRBJ1-1	TGTGCCAGCAGTGAAGGGTATGACACCTCGAACACTGAAGCTTTCTTT	CASSEGYDTSNTEAFF
TRBD2	.	TRBV6-1	TRBJ2-5	TGTGCCAGCAGTGAACGCAGCGGGAGTATGACCCAGTACTTC	CASSERSGSMTQYF
.	.	TRBV6-5	TRBJ1-2	TGTGCCAGCCGCCGCGGGGGCAATGGCTACACCTTC	CASRRGGNGYTF
TRBD1	.	TRBV6-5	TRBJ1-2	TGTGCCAGCACCAAACGGGGGGGACAGGGGGATGGCTACACCTTC	CASTKRGGQGDGYTF
.	.	TRBV19	TRBJ1-5	TGTGCCAGTAGTCGAGTTGTAGGGAGCCGGGGGGATCAGCCCCAGCATTTT	CASSRVVGSRGDQPQHF
TRBD1	.	TRBV9	TRBJ2-2	TGTGCCAGCAGCGTGGGGTGGACAGGGGTTGACGGGGAGCTGTTTTTT	CASSVGWTGVDGELFF
.	.	TRBV27	TRBJ1-1	TGTGCCAGCAGTTTTGGGGCTGAAGCTTTCTTT	CASSFGAEAFF
.	.	TRBV4-1	TRBJ2-7	TGCGCCAGCAGCCAAGATTGGCCCCTGACAGACGAGCAGTACTTC	CASSQDWPLTDEQYF
.	.	TRBV7-8	TRBJ1-3	TGTGCCAGCAGCTTATCCATTTACAGGGTAACTGGAAACACCATATATTTT	CASSLSIYRVTGNTIYF
.	.	TRBV5-8	TRBJ2-7	TGTGCCAGCAGCTTGGCCGCACTAGGGGAGCAGTACTTC	CASSLAALGEQYF
TRBD2	.	TRBV4-1	TRBJ2-3	TGCGCCAGCAGCCAAGTAGCGGGAGTGGCAGATACGCAGTATTTT	CASSQVAGVADTQYF
TRBD1	.	TRBV11-2	TRBJ1-4	TGTGCCAGCACCCGAGGCGGGGGACAGGGGAAAGCTAATGAAAAACTGTTTTTT	CASTRGGGQGKANEKLFF
TRBD1	once	TRBV29-1	TRBJ1-2	TGCAGCGTTATCCGACAGGGGGCCTATGGCTACACCTTC	CSVIRQGAYGYTF
.	.	TRBV18	TRBJ2-5	TGTGCCAGCTCACCGGGGGAGACCCAGTACTTC	CASSPGETQYF
TRBD1	.	TRBV11-3	TRBJ2-3	TGTGCCAGCAGCTTAGGGACAGGGACTCGAACAGATACGCAGTATTTT	CASSLGTGTRTDTQYF
TRBD2	.	TRBV4-1	TRBJ2-7	TGCGCCAGCAGCCACCTCACTCCATCCACGGGACTAGCGATCCCCTACGAGCAGTACTTC	CASSHLTPSTGLAIPYEQYF
.	.	TRBV5-1	TRBJ1-1	TGCGCCAGCAGCTTGGACAACACTGAAGCTTTCTTT	CASSLDNTEAFF
.	once	TRBV5-4	TRBJ2-7	TGTGCCAGCAGCGCTGGGACGTCCCTTAAGTACGAGCAGTACTTC	CASSAGTSLKYEQYF
TRBD1	.	TRBV19	TRBJ2-7	TGTGCCAGTGGCGACAGGGGACTCTACGAGCAGTACTTC	CASGDRGLYEQYF
.	few	TRBV20-1	TRBJ2-7	TGCAGTGCCAGATCCTACGAGCAGTACTTC	CSARSYEQYF
TRBD1	few	TRBV5-6	TRBJ2-1	TGTGCCAGCAGCTCAGGGGGTGTCTCAACCTACAATGAGCAGTTCTTC	CASSSGGVSTYNEQFF